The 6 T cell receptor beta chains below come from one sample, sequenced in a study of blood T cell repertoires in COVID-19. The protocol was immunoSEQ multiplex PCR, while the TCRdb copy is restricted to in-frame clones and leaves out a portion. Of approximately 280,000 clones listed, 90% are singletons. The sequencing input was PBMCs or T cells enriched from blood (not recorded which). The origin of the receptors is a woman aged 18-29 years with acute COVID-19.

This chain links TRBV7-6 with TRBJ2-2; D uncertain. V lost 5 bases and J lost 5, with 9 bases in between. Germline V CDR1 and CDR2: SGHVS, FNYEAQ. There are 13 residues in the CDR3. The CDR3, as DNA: TGTGCCAGCAGCCCTACCAGGACCGGGGAGCTGTTTTTT. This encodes CASSPTRTGELFF.

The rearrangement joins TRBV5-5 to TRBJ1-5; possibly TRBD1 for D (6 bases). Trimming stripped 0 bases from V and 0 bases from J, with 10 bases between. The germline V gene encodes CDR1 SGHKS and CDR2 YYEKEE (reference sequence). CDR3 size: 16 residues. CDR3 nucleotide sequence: TGTGCCAGCAGCTTGGTTCAGGGGCTTAGCAATCAGCCCCAGCATTTT. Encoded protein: CASSLVQGLSNQPQHF.

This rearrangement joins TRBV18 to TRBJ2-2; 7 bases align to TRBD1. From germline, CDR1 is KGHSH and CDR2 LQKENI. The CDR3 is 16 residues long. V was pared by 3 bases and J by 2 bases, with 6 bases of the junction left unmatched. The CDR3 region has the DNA TGTGCCAGCTCACCCGCCGGGACAGACAACACCGGGGAGCTGTTTTTT. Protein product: CASSPAGTDNTGELFF.

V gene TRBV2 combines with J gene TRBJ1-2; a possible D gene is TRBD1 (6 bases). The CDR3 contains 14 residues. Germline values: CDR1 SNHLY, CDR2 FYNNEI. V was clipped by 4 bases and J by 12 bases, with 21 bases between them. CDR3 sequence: CASSAQGDNRGNTF. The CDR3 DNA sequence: TGTGCCAGCAGTGCCCAAGGGGACAACCGGGGAAACACCTTC.

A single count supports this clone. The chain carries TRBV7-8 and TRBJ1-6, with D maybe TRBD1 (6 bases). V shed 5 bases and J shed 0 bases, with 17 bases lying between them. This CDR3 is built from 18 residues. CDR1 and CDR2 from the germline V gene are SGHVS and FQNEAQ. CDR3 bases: TGTGCCAGCAGCGCTAAAGGGGGATCAAGCTCCTATAATTCACCCCTCCACTTT. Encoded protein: CASSAKGGSSSYNSPLHF. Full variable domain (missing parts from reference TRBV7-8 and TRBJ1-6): GAGVSQSPRYKVAKRGQDVALRCDPISGHVSLFWYQQALGQGPEFLTYFQNEAQLDKSGLPSDRFFAERPEGSVSTLKIQRTQQEDSAVYLCASSAKGGSSSYNSPLHFGNGTRLTVT.

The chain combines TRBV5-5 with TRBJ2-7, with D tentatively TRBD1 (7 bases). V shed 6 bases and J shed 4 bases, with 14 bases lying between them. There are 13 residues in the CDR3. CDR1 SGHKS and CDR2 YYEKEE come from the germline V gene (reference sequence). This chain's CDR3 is CASTEAGGYEQYF. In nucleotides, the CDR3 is TGTGCCAGCACCGAGGCAGGGGGGTACGAGCAGTACTTC.